These 15 T cell receptor beta chains came from one sample sequenced in a study of cytomegalovirus exposure and HLA in healthy donors. The PCR had 60 Vbeta and 13 Jbeta primers. The repertoire was sequenced with immunoSEQ multiplex PCR; TCRdb's copy has only in-frame clones and lacks some. The profile shows about 61,000 clones, around 87% of them singletons. The sequenced sample was PBMCs. Source of these receptors: a young man in good health and CMV-seronegative.

V gene TRBV29-1 combines with J gene TRBJ1-1, with D possibly being TRBD1 (5 bases). The CDR3 covers 15 residues. The V and J ends lost 1 base and 4 bases respectively, with 16 bases between them. Germline V gives CDR1 SQVTM, CDR2 ANQGSEA. CDR3 bases: TGCAGCGTTGAAGGGGAACAGGTCATAGGCACTGAAGCTTTCTTT. Its translation: CSVEGEQVIGTEAFF.

The genes are TRBV5-4 and TRBJ1-1; 8 nucleotides match TRBD1. CDR3 length equals 15 residues. Germline CDR1 and CDR2: SGHNT and YYREEE (reference sequence). With V trimmed by 3 bases and J by 1 base, 5 bases remained unmatched. The CDR3 coding sequence is TGTGCCAGCAGCTCGGACAGGGCCGGGAACACTGAAGCTTTCTTT. Protein: CASSSDRAGNTEAFF.

V is TRBV10-1 and J is TRBJ1-2; weak D call: TRBD1 (6 bases). CDR1 is WNHNN, CDR2 SYGVQD, per germline (reference sequence). The V gene lost 5 bases and the J gene lost 6 bases, with 16 bases spanning the gap. The CDR3 totals 14 residues. The DNA for the CDR3 is TGCGCCAGCAGTCCAGGAGGGGGGGAAGATGGCTACACCTTC. It translates to CASSPGGGEDGYTF.

On this clone: At the DNA level, this CDR3 is encoded by other sequences in the same sample as well. The V gene is TRBV6-5, the J gene TRBJ1-2, with 8 bases fitting TRBD1. Trimming took 2 bases from V and 1 from J; bases not matched to a gene: 3. Germline V gene data show CDR1 as MNHEY and CDR2 as SVGAGI. The CDR3 totals 15 residues. CDR3 residues: CASSYGQGHNYGYTF. The CDR3 bases are TGTGCCAGCAGTTACGGACAGGGCCATAACTATGGCTACACCTTC.

The rearrangement joins TRBV6-5 to TRBJ2-7, with 8 bases aligning to TRBD1. With V trimmed by 3 bases and J by 3 bases, 7 bases remained unmatched. The CDR3 spans 15 residues. Germline V lookup: CDR1 MNHEY, CDR2 SVGAGI. The CDR3 DNA reads as TGTGCCAGCAGTTATTCGGACAGGGCTATCTACGAGCAGTACTTC. This gives the protein CASSYSDRAIYEQYF.

The chain couples TRBV11-2 to TRBJ1-2, with TRBD1 as a possible D gene (5 bases). V shed 0 bases and J shed 8 bases, with 13 bases lying between them. Germline V CDR1 and CDR2: SGHAT, FQNNGV. CDR3 length: 14 amino acids. The CDR3: CASSLERQSWGYTF. The CDR3 DNA sequence: TGTGCCAGCAGCTTAGAAAGACAGTCTTGGGGCTACACCTTC. Drawing the rest from reference TRBV11-2 and TRBJ1-2, the complete variable domain is EAGVAQSPRYKIIEKRQSVAFWCNPISGHATLYWYQQILGQGPKLLIQFQNNGVVDDSQLPKDRFSAERLKGVDSTLKIQPAKLEDSAVYLCASSLERQSWGYTFGSGTRLTVV.

The chain combines TRBV14 with TRBJ2-2, with 7 bases fitting TRBD1. The CDR3 consists of 17 residues. V trimming: 1 base; J trimming: 0 bases; junction bases outside the gene matches: 5. In germline, CDR1 is SGHDN, CDR2 FVKESK. This CDR3 reads CASSQARGTPNTGELFF. As DNA, the CDR3 is TGTGCCAGCAGCCAAGCCAGGGGGACCCCGAACACCGGGGAGCTGTTTTTT.

The J gene is TRBJ1-6, the V gene TRBV15; no firm D call. This CDR3 region has 15 residues. The V end lost 2 bases, the J end lost 8 bases, and 13 bases lay between the germline ends. Germline V gene sequence: CDR1 LNHNV, CDR2 YYDKDF (reference sequence). In DNA, the CDR3 is TGTGCCACCAGCAGAATGAGCCTTCCCGATTCACCCCTCCACTTT. This encodes CATSRMSLPDSPLHF.

This chain links TRBV29-1 with TRBJ2-1; 12 positions match TRBD2. Trimming cost V 6 bases and J 5 bases; bases outside gene matches: 5. The CDR3 is 14 residues long. Looked up from germline, CDR1 is SQVTM and CDR2 is ANQGSEA. This chain's CDR3 is CSVKLAGGNNEQFF. CDR3 sequence (DNA): TGCAGCGTCAAACTAGCGGGGGGTAACAATGAGCAGTTCTTC.

V usage is TRBV30 and J usage is TRBJ1-2; 8 bases align to TRBD1. The CDR3 sequence is 12 residues long. Germline V CDR1 and CDR2: GTSNPN, SVGIG (reference sequence). Losses at the gene ends were 7 bases for V and 4 bases for J; bases not matched to a gene: 5. CDR3 DNA: TGTGCCTCAAAAGGGACAGGCTATGGCTACACCTTC. The encoded protein is CASKGTGYGYTF.

The rearrangement joins TRBV4-1 to TRBJ1-2; TRBD1 might be the D (5 bases). The CDR3 covers 18 residues. Germline-derived CDR1 and CDR2 are MGHRA and YSYEKL. V shed 0 bases and J shed 2 bases, with 19 bases lying between them. This chain's CDR3 is CASSQDPIPREVNYGYTF. The CDR3 coding sequence is TGCGCCAGCAGCCAAGACCCAATTCCCAGGGAGGTCAACTATGGCTACACCTTC.

The chain joins TRBV7-8 to TRBJ2-2; possibly TRBD1 for D (6 bases). Deletions cut 3 bases from V and 5 bases from J, with 7 bases between. The V gene's germline CDR1 is SGHVS and CDR2 FQNEAQ. This CDR3 has 13 residues. The CDR3 region has the DNA TGTGCCAGCAGCTTCACAGGGACCGGGGAGCTGTTTTTT. Translating gives CASSFTGTGELFF.

V usage is TRBV11-2 and J usage is TRBJ1-1, with D tentatively TRBD1 (6 bases). CDR1 and CDR2 from the germline V gene are SGHAT and FQNNGV. The CDR3 consists of 13 residues. V shed 5 bases and J shed 1 base, with 8 bases lying between them. The CDR3 loop is CASSQGQNTEAFF. The CDR3, as DNA: TGTGCCAGCAGCCAGGGACAGAACACTGAAGCTTTCTTT. The complete variable domain, with remaining parts taken from reference TRBV11-2 and TRBJ1-1, reads EAGVAQSPRYKIIEKRQSVAFWCNPISGHATLYWYQQILGQGPKLLIQFQNNGVVDDSQLPKDRFSAERLKGVDSTLKIQPAKLEDSAVYLCASSQGQNTEAFFGQGTRLTVV.

V gene TRBV6-5 combines with J gene TRBJ2-7; tentatively, D is TRBD1 (6 bases). The germline gives CDR1 MNHEY, CDR2 SVGAGI. V was pared by 7 bases and J by 1 base, with 14 bases between. This CDR3 region has 14 residues. CDR3 sequence: CASTPDSYSYEQYF. CDR3 in DNA: TGTGCCAGCACCCCGGACAGTTATTCCTACGAGCAGTACTTC.

The gene calls are TRBV5-5 and TRBJ2-7, with 8 bases aligning to TRBD2. This CDR3 has 13 amino acids. Germline loops: CDR1 SGHKS, CDR2 YYEKEE (reference sequence). With V trimmed by 7 bases and J by 3 bases, 6 bases remained unmatched. The CDR3 region has the DNA TGTGCCAGCCACACGGGGGGGGACTACGAGCAGTACTTC. Translation: CASHTGGDYEQYF.